This T cell receptor (beta chain) is drawn from a study of response to subunit inactivated influenza vaccine. Study observations and caveats: Only a handful of new T cells, the authors suggested, are recruited with each seasonal influenza vaccination.

MiXCR, run by TCRdb on the RT-PCR reads, gives a single entry per CDR3 protein. The repertoire holds about 500,000 distinct CDR3 sequences, 16% seen once, with 2.5% to 3.5% in the top ten. V lost 0 bases, J lost 2 bases, and 5 bases lay in between. From germline, CDR1 is GTSNPN and CDR2 SVGIG (reference sequence). The CDR3 consists of 12 residues. There are a few counts of this clonotype. Its target is not known. The starting material was CD4+ T cells sorted from PBMCs, obtained roughly 24 months after vaccination. This chain uses TRBV30 with TRBJ2-7; D unclear. The sequence derives from a man between 50 and 75 years old who received an inactivated influenza vaccine. CDR3 in amino acids: CAWSVRTYEQYF. The CDR3 coding sequence is TGTGCCTGGAGTGTACGGACCTACGAGCAGTACTTC. Variable domain in full (rest from reference TRBV30 and TRBJ2-7): SQTIHQWPATLVQPVGSPLSLECTVEGTSNPNLYWYRQAAGRGLQLLFYSVGIGQISSEVPQNLSASRPQDRQFILSSKKLLLSDSGFYLCAWSVRTYEQYFGPGTRLTVT.